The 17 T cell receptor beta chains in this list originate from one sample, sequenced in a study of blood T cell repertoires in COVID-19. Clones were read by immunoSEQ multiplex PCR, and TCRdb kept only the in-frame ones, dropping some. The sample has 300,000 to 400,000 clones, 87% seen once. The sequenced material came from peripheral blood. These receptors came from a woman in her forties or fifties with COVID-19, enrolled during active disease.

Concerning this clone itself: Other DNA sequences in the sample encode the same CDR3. CDR3 amino acids: CASSQDRVSYEQYF. CDR3 nucleotides: TGCGCCAGCAGCCAGGACAGGGTATCCTACGAGCAGTACTTC. The chain joins TRBV4-1 to TRBJ2-7; 8 bases match TRBD1. V shed 3 bases and J 1 base; nucleotides not matched to a gene: 2. The CDR3 has 14 residues. Germline CDR1 and CDR2: MGHRA and YSYEKL.

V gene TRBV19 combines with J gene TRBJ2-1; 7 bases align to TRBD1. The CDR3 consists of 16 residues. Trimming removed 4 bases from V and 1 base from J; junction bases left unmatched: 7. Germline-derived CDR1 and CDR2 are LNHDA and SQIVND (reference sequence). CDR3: CASSTDRMGSYNEQFF. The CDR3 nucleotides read TGTGCCAGTAGTACGGACAGGATGGGTTCCTACAATGAGCAGTTCTTC.

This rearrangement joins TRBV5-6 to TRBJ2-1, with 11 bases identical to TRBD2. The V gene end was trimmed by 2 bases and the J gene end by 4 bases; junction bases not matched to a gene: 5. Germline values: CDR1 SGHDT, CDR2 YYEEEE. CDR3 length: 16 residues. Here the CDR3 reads CASSLRLAGRYNEQFF. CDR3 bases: TGTGCCAGCAGCTTACGACTAGCGGGGAGATACAATGAGCAGTTCTTC.

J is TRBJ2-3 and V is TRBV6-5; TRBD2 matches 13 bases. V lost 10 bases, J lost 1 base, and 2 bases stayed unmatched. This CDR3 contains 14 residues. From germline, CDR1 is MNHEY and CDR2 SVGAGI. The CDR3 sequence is CAIGLAGGTDTQYF. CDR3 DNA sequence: TGTGCCATCGGACTAGCGGGAGGCACAGATACGCAGTATTTT.

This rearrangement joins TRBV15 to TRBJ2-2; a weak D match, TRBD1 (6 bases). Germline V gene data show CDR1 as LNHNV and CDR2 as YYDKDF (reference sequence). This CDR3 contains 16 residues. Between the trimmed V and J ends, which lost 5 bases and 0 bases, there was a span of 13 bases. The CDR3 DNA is TGTGCCACCAGCCGGGACACCTACGCGAACACCGGGGAGCTGTTTTTT. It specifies CATSRDTYANTGELFF.

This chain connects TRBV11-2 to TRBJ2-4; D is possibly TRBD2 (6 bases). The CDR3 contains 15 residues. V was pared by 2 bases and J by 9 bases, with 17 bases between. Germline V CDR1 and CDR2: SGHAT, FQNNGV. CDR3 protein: CASSLTAGGRSIQYF. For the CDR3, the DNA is TGTGCCAGCAGCTTAACAGCAGGAGGGCGAAGCATTCAGTACTTC.

The CDR3 coding sequence is TGCGCCAGCAGCTACCGGGACACTGAAGCTTTCTTT. As protein: CASSYRDTEAFF. The chain is built from TRBV5-1 and TRBJ1-1; D is ambiguous. V was trimmed by 3 bases and J by 3 bases, leaving 6 bases between them. This CDR3 spans 12 amino acids. CDR1 is SGHRS and CDR2 is YFSETQ in the germline V gene.

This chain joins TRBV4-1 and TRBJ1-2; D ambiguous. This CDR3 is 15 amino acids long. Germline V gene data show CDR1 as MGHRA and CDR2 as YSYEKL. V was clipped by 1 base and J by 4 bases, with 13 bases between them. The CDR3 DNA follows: TGCGCCAGCAGCCAAGGAGTAGGAGGTGCCTATGGCTACACCTTC. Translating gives CASSQGVGGAYGYTF.

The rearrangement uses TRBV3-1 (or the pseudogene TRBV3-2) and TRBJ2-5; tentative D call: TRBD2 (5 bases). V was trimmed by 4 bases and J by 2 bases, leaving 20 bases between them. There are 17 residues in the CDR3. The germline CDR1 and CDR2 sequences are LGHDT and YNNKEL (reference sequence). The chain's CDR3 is CASSPQPQRGPQETQYF. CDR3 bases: TGTGCCAGCAGCCCCCAGCCGCAGCGAGGGCCGCAAGAGACCCAGTACTTC.

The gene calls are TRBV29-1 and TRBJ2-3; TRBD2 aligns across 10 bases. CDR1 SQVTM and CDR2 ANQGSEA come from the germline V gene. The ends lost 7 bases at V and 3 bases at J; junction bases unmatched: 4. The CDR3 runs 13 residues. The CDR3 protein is CSGDSGGTDTQYF. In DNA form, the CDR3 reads TGCAGCGGTGATAGCGGGGGGACAGATACGCAGTATTTT.

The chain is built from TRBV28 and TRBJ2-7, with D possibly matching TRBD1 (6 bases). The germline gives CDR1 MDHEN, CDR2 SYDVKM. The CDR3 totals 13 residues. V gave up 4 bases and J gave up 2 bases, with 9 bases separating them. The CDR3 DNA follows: TGTGCCAGCAGTTGGACAGCCACCTACGAGCAGTACTTC. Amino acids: CASSWTATYEQYF.

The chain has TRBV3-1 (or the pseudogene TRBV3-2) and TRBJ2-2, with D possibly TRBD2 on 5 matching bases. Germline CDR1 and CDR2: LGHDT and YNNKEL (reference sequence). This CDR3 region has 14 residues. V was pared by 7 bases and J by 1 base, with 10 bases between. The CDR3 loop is CASKSGENTGELFF. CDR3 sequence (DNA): TGTGCCAGCAAAAGCGGAGAGAACACCGGGGAGCTGTTTTTT.

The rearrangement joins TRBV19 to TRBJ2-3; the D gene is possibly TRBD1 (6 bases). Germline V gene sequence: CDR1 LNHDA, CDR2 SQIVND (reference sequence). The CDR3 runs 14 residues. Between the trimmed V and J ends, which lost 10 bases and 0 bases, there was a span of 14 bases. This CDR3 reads CATRVGASTDTQYF. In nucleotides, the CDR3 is TGTGCCACCCGTGTGGGGGCGAGCACAGATACGCAGTATTTT.

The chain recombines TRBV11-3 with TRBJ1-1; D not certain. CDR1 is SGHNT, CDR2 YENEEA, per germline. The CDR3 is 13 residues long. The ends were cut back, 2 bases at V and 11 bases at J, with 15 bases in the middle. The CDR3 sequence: CASSLTQISAAFF. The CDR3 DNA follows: TGTGCCAGCAGCTTAACCCAAATTAGCGCGGCTTTCTTT.

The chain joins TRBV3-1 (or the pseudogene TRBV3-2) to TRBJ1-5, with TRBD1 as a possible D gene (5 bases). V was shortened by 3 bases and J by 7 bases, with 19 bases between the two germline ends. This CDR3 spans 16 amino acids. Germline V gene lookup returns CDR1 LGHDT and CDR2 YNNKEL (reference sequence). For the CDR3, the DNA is TGTGCCAGCAGCCATATGTCCCCGGGGGTGGCACAGCCCCAGCATTTT. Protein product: CASSHMSPGVAQPQHF.

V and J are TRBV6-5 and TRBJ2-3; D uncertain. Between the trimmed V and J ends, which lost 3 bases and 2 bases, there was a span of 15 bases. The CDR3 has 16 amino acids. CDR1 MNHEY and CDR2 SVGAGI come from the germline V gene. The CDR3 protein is CASSYELTSPTDTQYF. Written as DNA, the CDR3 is TGTGCCAGCAGTTATGAACTAACAAGCCCCACAGATACGCAGTATTTT.

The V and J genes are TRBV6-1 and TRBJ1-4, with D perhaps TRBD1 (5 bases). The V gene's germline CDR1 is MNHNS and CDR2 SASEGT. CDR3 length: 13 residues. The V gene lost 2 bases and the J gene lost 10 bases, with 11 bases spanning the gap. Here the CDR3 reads CASSEWTTGKLFF. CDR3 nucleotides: TGTGCCAGCAGTGAATGGACAACCGGAAAACTGTTTTTT.